At least ten counts were recorded for the clone carrying this T cell receptor (beta chain). The entry originates in a study of T cells after yellow fever vaccination. The CDR3 spans 12 residues. The V end was cut by 6 bases, the J end by 3 bases, with 7 bases between. In germline, CDR1 is SGHAT, CDR2 FQNNGV. TCRdb reanalysed the 5' RACE reads using MiXCR and keeps one entry per CDR3 protein. Here the sample spans some 350,000 distinct CDR3 sequences, 3.5% to 4.5% being singletons. This receptor was obtained from a man aged 18 to 35 who received the YFV17D yellow fever vaccine. Here the sequenced sample was PBMCs, taken 5 days after the yellow fever booster vaccination. This rearrangement joins TRBV11-2 to TRBJ2-3; no clear D. CDR3 region: CASRDRTDTQYF. The CDR3 DNA reads TGTGCCAGCAGAGACCGAACAGATACGCAGTATTTT.